This is a list of T cell receptor beta chains from one sample in a study of T cell changes during pregnancy in multiple sclerosis. TCRdb's table, derived via immunoSEQ multiplex PCR, lists solely in-frame clones and lacks some. The repertoire holds some 70,000 clones, with roughly 90% as singletons. The material sequenced was CD4+ T cells from peripheral blood mononuclear cells, taken in the third trimester of pregnancy. The receptor source for this set is a female donor in good health, enrolled as a control in a pregnancy study. CDR3s include the opening cysteine and the closing phenylalanine or tryptophan.

V gene: TRBV4-3; J gene: TRBJ1-2; CDR3 protein: CASSQVADREYGYTF
V gene: TRBV7-2; J gene: TRBJ1-1; CDR3 protein: CASSWATGDTEAFF
V gene: TRBV20-1; J gene: TRBJ1-2; CDR3 protein: CSAGQGYGYTF
V gene: TRBV5-1; J gene: TRBJ2-5; CDR3 protein: CASSLAVAGAYQETQYF
V gene: TRBV19; J gene: TRBJ1-5; CDR3 protein: CASRDRDQPQHF
V gene: TRBV4-1; J gene: TRBJ1-2; CDR3 protein: CASSQSGVSYGYTF
V gene: TRBV6-5; J gene: TRBJ1-4; CDR3 protein: CASSYRSKVDEKLFF
V gene: TRBV7-3; J gene: TRBJ1-2; CDR3 protein: CASSPRGSTYGYTF
V gene: TRBV4-2; J gene: TRBJ2-7; CDR3 protein: CASSRVKDSVTYEQYF
V gene: TRBV9; J gene: TRBJ2-3; CDR3 protein: CASSAPVNTDTQYF
V gene: TRBV4-3; J gene: TRBJ2-6; CDR3 protein: CASSQGLLSGANVLTF
V gene: TRBV4-1; J gene: TRBJ2-5; CDR3 protein: CASSQDGRGAETQYF
V gene: TRBV10-3; J gene: TRBJ2-1; CDR3 protein: CALLAQNNEQFF
V gene: TRBV7-2; J gene: TRBJ2-1; CDR3 protein: CASSFGGAGYNEQFF
V gene: TRBV7-6; J gene: TRBJ2-3; CDR3 protein: CASSPASGGRVSTDTQYF
V gene: TRBV5-8; J gene: TRBJ1-2; CDR3 protein: CASSLPGLRGYTF
V gene: TRBV28; J gene: TRBJ1-4; CDR3 protein: CASSLYGQGEKLFF
V gene: TRBV30; J gene: TRBJ1-2; CDR3 protein: CAWSVPTGGYTF
V gene: TRBV7-3; J gene: TRBJ2-1; CDR3 protein: CASNQAGGNNEQFF
V gene: TRBV9; J gene: TRBJ1-4; CDR3 protein: CASSVAAGKGNEKLFF
V gene: TRBV19; J gene: TRBJ1-1; CDR3 protein: CASSDDRGWTEAFF
V gene: TRBV10-3; J gene: TRBJ1-1; CDR3 protein: CAISIKGAAEAFF
V gene: TRBV18; J gene: TRBJ1-3; CDR3 protein: CASSPGSLGNTIYF
V gene: TRBV10-3; J gene: TRBJ2-2; CDR3 protein: CAISESQLAGDTGELFF
V gene: TRBV6-4; J gene: TRBJ2-2; CDR3 protein: CASSQEESVPGELFF
V gene: TRBV30; J gene: TRBJ1-2; CDR3 protein: CAWSVTGQGVGYTF
V gene: TRBV4-1; J gene: TRBJ2-6; CDR3 protein: CASSLGVGGTGANVLTF
V gene: TRBV7-2; J gene: TRBJ1-1; CDR3 protein: CASSSGQREAFF
V gene: TRBV4-2; J gene: TRBJ2-7; CDR3 protein: CASSQTESGVYEQYF
V gene: TRBV7-8; J gene: TRBJ2-6; CDR3 protein: CASSSPLNSGANVLTF
V gene: TRBV4-3; J gene: TRBJ2-3; CDR3 protein: CASSQMGGAGWPDTQYF
V gene: TRBV11-3; J gene: TRBJ1-1; CDR3 protein: CASSFRTGNTEAFF
V gene: TRBV4-3; J gene: TRBJ1-2; CDR3 protein: CASSQVRGSYGYTF
V gene: TRBV5-1; J gene: TRBJ1-2; CDR3 protein: CASSLAGTLYGYTF
V gene: TRBV5-8; J gene: TRBJ1-1; CDR3 protein: CASSLGGRVLNTEAFF
V gene: TRBV4-2; J gene: TRBJ1-4; CDR3 protein: CASSRKTGVQEKLFF
V gene: TRBV7-3; J gene: TRBJ1-2; CDR3 protein: CASSPTPKGYGYTF
V gene: TRBV30; J gene: TRBJ2-6; CDR3 protein: CAWSRGGSGSGANVLTF
V gene: TRBV5-3; J gene: TRBJ2-3; CDR3 protein: CARSPTSGSLDTQYF
V gene: TRBV7-8; J gene: TRBJ2-7; CDR3 protein: CASSLTGGYEQYF
V gene: TRBV30; J gene: TRBJ1-2; CDR3 protein: CAWTSIKQNYGYTF
V gene: TRBV9; J gene: TRBJ2-7; CDR3 protein: CASSVESYGYEQYF
V gene: TRBV30; J gene: TRBJ2-3; CDR3 protein: CAWSRGLWTDTQYF
V gene: TRBV29-1; J gene: TRBJ1-4; CDR3 protein: CSVENGGAKLFF
V gene: TRBV14; J gene: TRBJ2-7; CDR3 protein: CASSKTGQGVEEQYF
V gene: TRBV18; J gene: TRBJ2-5; CDR3 protein: CASSPRDRGTETQYF
V gene: TRBV7-3; J gene: TRBJ1-5; CDR3 protein: CASSLTGDRGDNQPQHF
V gene: TRBV11-2; J gene: TRBJ1-2; CDR3 protein: CASSLVQGKGDYGYTF
V gene: TRBV7-9; J gene: TRBJ2-5; CDR3 protein: CASTSSGEGTQYF
V gene: TRBV30; J gene: TRBJ1-1; CDR3 protein: CAWSARTGLMNTEAFF
V gene: TRBV4-3; J gene: TRBJ2-3; CDR3 protein: CASSQDVYAGTGGRDTQYF
V gene: TRBV5-1; J gene: TRBJ2-1; CDR3 protein: CASSLQEAGFSYNEQFF
V gene: TRBV5-1; J gene: TRBJ1-6; CDR3 protein: CASSLVQGSQSPLHF
V gene: TRBV4-1; J gene: TRBJ1-1; CDR3 protein: CASSPQGEGRNTEAFF
V gene: TRBV6-6; J gene: TRBJ2-5; CDR3 protein: CAIQEAQGFRETQYF